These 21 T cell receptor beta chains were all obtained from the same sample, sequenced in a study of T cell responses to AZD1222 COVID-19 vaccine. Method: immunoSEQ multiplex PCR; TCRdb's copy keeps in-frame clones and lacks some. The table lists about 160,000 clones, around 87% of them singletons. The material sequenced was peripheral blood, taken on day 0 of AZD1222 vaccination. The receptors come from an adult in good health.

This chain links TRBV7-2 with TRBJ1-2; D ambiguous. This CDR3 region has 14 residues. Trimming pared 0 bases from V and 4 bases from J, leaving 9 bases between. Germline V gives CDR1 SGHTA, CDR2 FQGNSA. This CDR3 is CASSLARPVYGYTF. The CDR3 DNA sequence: TGTGCCAGCAGCTTAGCTCGGCCGGTCTATGGCTACACCTTC.

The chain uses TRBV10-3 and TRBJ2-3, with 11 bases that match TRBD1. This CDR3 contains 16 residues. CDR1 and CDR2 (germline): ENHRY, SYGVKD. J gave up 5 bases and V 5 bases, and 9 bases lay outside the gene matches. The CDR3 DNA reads TGTGCCATCAGTCTCCCTGGACAGGGGGCTAAAGATACGCAGTATTTT. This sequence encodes CAISLPGQGAKDTQYF.

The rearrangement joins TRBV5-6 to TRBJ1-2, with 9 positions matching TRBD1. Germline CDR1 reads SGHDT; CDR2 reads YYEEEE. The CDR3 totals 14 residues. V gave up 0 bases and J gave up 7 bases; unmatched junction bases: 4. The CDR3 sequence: CASSLDRGRGGYTF. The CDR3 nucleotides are TGTGCCAGCAGCTTGGACAGGGGGCGCGGTGGCTACACCTTC.

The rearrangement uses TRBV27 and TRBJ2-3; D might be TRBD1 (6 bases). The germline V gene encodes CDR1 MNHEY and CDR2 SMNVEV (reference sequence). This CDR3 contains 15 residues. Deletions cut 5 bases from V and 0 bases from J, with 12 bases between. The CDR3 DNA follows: TGTGCCAGCAGTCGACAGGTAGAAAGCACAGATACGCAGTATTTT. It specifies CASSRQVESTDTQYF.

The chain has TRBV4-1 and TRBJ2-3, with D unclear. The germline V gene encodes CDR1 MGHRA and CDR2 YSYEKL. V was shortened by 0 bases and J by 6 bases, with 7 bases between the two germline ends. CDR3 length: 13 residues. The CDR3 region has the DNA TGCGCCAGCAGCCAAGATTTGGGGGATACGCAGTATTTT. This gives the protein CASSQDLGDTQYF.

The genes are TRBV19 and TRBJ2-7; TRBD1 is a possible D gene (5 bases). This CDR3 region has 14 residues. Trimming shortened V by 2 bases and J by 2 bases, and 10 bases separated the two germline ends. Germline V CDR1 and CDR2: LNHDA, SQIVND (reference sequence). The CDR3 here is CASSIWGRAYEQYF. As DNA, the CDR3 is TGTGCCAGTAGTATATGGGGCAGAGCCTACGAGCAGTACTTC.

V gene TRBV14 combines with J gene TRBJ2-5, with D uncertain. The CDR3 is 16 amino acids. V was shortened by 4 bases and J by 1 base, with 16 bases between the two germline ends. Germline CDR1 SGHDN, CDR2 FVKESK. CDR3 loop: CASSPPGLGFQETQYF. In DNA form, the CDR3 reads TGTGCCAGCAGCCCGCCGGGTTTGGGCTTCCAAGAGACCCAGTACTTC.

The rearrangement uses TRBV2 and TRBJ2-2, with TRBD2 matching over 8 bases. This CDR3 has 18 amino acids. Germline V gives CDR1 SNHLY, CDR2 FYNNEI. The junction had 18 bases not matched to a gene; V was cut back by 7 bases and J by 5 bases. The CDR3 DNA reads TGTGCCAGCAACCAGGACCTTAAGGGACTAGTAAGGACCGGGGAGCTGTTTTTT. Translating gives CASNQDLKGLVRTGELFF.

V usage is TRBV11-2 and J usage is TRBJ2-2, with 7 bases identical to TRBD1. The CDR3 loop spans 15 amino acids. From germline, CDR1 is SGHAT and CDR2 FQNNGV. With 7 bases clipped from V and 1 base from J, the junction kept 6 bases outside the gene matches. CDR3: CASNQRGQNTGELFF. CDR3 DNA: TGTGCCAGCAATCAAAGGGGGCAGAACACCGGGGAGCTGTTTTTT.

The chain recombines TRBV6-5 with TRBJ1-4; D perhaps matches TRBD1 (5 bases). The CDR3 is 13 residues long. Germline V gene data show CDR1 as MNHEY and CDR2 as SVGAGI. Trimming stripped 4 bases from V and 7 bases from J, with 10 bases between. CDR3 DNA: TGTGCCAGCAGTTTTGACAGAGGTGAAAAACTGTTTTTT. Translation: CASSFDRGEKLFF.

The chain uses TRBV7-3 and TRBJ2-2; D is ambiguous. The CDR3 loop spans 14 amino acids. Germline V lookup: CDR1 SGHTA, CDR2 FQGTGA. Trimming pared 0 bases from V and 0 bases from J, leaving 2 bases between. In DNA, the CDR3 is TGTGCCAGCAGCTTAACTCCGAACACCGGGGAGCTGTTTTTT. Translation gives CASSLTPNTGELFF.

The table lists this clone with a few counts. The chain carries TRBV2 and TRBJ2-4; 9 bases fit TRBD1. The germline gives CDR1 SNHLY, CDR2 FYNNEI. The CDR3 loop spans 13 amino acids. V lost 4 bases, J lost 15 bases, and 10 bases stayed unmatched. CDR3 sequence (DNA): TGTGCCAGCAGTGCGGACGGGGACAGGGAACGGTACTTC. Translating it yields CASSADGDRERYF. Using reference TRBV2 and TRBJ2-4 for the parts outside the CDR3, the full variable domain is EPEVTQTPSHQVTQMGQEVILRCVPISNHLYFYWYRQILGQKVEFLVSFYNNEISEKSEIFDDQFSVERPDGSNFTLKIRSTKLEDSAMYFCASSADGDRERYFGAGTRLSVL.

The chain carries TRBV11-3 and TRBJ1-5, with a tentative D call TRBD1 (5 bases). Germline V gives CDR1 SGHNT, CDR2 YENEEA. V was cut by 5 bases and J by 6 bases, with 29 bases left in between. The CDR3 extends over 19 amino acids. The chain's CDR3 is CASSPGTEEYALGGQPQHF. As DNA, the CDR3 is TGTGCCAGCAGCCCCGGGACGGAGGAGTACGCACTGGGGGGTCAGCCCCAGCATTTT.

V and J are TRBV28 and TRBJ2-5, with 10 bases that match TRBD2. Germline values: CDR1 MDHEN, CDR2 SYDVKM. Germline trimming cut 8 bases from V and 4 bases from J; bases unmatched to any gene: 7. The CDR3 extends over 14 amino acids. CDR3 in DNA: TGTGCCAGCGGTTCTAGCGGGGGTGGAGAGACCCAGTACTTC. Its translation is CASGSSGGGETQYF.

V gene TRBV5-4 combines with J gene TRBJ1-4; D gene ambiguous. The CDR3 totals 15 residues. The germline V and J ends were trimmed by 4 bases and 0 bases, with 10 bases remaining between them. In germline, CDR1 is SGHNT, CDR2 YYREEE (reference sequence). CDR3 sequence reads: CASSAESATNEKLFF. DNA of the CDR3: TGTGCCAGCAGCGCCGAGTCTGCAACTAATGAAAAACTGTTTTTT. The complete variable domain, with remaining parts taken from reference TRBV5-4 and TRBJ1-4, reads ETGVTQSPTHLIKTRGQQVTLRCSSQSGHNTVSWYQQALGQGPQFIFQYYREEENGRGNFPPRFSGLQFPNYSSELNVNALELDDSALYLCASSAESATNEKLFFGSGTQLSVL.

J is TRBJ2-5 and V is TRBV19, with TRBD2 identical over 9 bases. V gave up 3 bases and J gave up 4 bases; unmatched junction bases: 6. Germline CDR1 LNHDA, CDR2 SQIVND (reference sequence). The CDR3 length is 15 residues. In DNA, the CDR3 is TGTGCCAGTAGTATTGGTAGCGGGGGATCAGAGACCCAGTACTTC. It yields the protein CASSIGSGGSETQYF.

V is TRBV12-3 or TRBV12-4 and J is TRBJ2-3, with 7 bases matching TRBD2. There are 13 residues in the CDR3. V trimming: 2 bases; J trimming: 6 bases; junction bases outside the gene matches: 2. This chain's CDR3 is CASSLRGVDTQYF. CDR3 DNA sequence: TGTGCCAGCAGTTTACGGGGGGTTGATACGCAGTATTTT.

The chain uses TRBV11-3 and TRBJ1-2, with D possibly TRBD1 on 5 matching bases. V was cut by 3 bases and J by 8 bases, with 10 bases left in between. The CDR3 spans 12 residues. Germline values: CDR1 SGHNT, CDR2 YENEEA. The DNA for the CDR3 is TGTGCCAGCAGCTTTTGGGGCGAGGGCTACACCTTC. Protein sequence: CASSFWGEGYTF.

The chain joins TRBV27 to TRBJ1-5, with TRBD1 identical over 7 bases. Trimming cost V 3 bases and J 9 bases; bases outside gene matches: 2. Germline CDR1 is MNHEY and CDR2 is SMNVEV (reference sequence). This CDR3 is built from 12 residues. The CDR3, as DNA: TGTGCCAGCAGTTTCCAGGGGGGGCCCCAGCATTTT. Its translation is CASSFQGGPQHF.

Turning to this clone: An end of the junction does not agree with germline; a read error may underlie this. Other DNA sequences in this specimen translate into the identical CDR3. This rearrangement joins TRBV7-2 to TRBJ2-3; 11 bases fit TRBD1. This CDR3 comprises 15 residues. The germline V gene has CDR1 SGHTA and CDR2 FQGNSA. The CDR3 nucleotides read TGTGCTAGCAGCTTACGGGGACAGGGGGCAGATACGCAGTATTTT. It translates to CASSLRGQGADTQYF.

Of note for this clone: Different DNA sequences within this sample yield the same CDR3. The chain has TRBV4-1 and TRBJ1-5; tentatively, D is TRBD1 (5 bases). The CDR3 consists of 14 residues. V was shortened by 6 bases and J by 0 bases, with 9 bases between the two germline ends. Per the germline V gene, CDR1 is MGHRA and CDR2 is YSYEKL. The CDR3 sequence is CASSQGVSNQPQHF. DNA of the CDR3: TGCGCCAGCAGTCAGGGTGTTAGCAATCAGCCCCAGCATTTT.